Each of the 5 T cell receptor beta chains below was sequenced from the same sample in a study of OX40 agonist ivuxolimab in advanced cancers. This table comes from immunoSEQ multiplex PCR, and its TCRdb copy is limited to in-frame clones, with some not included. The repertoire consists of tens of thousands of clones, with more than 75% occurring once and the leading ten covering 7.5% to 10%. Sequenced material: CD4+ or CD8+ T cells sorted from blood, taken in a trial of the OX40 agonist ivuxolimab. The receptors originated from an adult with an advanced solid tumor such as melanoma, head and neck, liver or kidney cancer.

The V gene is TRBV5-1, the J gene TRBJ2-1, with TRBD2 matching 8 bases. Germline V gives CDR1 SGHRS, CDR2 YFSETQ. V lost 4 bases, J lost 14 bases, and 8 bases stayed unmatched. The CDR3 spans 12 residues. The CDR3 nucleotides are TGCGCCAGCAGCAGAACTAGCGGCGATAAGTTCTTC. It codes for CASSRTSGDKFF.

About this clone itself: Within the sample, other DNA sequences also encode this same CDR3. The rearrangement links TRBV10-2 to TRBJ1-2; D is unresolved. This CDR3 contains 14 residues. V shed 6 bases and J shed 8 bases, with 19 bases lying between them. Germline CDR1 is WSHSY and CDR2 is SAAADI. CDR3 protein: CASSAEWHTEGYTF. The DNA of the CDR3 is TGCGCCAGCAGCGCGGAGTGGCACACGGAGGGCTACACCTTC.

The rearrangement uses TRBV30 and TRBJ2-7, with 7 nucleotides matching TRBD2. Trimming cost V 2 bases and J 5 bases; bases outside gene matches: 9. Germline V CDR1 and CDR2: GTSNPN, SVGIG (reference sequence). The CDR3 consists of 14 residues. CDR3 amino acids: CAWSTSGTKNEQYF. The CDR3 DNA follows: TGTGCCTGGAGTACGTCCGGGACTAAAAACGAGCAGTACTTC.

J is TRBJ2-7 and V is TRBV5-1, with 14 bases aligning to TRBD2. The CDR3 length is 19 residues. Germline V lookup: CDR1 SGHRS, CDR2 YFSETQ. V gave up 2 bases and J gave up 3 bases; unmatched junction bases: 13. CDR3 residues: CASSFNVPGLAGEGYEQYF. CDR3 sequence (DNA): TGCGCCAGCAGCTTCAACGTCCCGGGACTAGCGGGAGAGGGCTACGAGCAGTACTTC.

The chain links TRBV9 to TRBJ2-2; D gene uncertain. V lost 0 bases to trimming and J lost 4 bases, with 4 bases between them. The CDR3 runs 13 residues. Germline values: CDR1 SGDLS, CDR2 YYNGEE. The CDR3 DNA follows: TGTGCCAGCAGCGTAGGGACCACCGGGGAGCTGTTTTTT. It translates to CASSVGTTGELFF.